The rows below give T cell receptor beta chains drawn from one sample of a study of cytomegalovirus exposure and HLA in healthy donors. The method was immunoSEQ multiplex PCR; TCRdb's version includes in-frame clones alone and lacks a portion of them. The sample has 150,000 to 250,000 clones, 70% to 80% seen once. Source material: PBMCs. The source of these receptors is a woman between 25 and 40 years old in good health and CMV-seropositive. Each CDR3 is given with its conserved first and last residue. The D gene is left open where the match is weak. Size is stated for part of the rows, as once, few or many counts, or as a class when the clone is expanded.

J	V	size	D	CDR3	DNA
TRBJ2-5	TRBV7-6	.	.	CASSLPYRSRGETQYF	TGTGCCAGCAGCTTACCGTACCGGTCTCGGGGAGAGACCCAGTACTTC
TRBJ2-7	TRBV27	few	.	CASRTDIENYEQYF	TGTGCCAGCAGGACCGACATAGAAAACTACGAGCAGTACTTC
TRBJ2-1	TRBV5-1	.	TRBD2	CARILAHEQFF	TGCGCCAGGATACTAGCGCATGAGCAGTTCTTC
TRBJ2-2	TRBV7-9	.	TRBD2	CASRGFGAGGISGELFF	TGTGCCAGCAGGGGGTTTGGAGCGGGAGGAATATCCGGGGAGCTGTTTTTT
TRBJ2-5	TRBV4-3	.	.	CASSLRTGQETQYF	TGCGCCAGCAGCCTACGCACAGGACAAGAGACCCAGTACTTC
TRBJ2-1	TRBV4-3	.	.	CASSQGGINNEQFF	TGCGCCAGCAGCCAAGGGGGCATTAACAATGAGCAGTTCTTC
TRBJ1-4	TRBV7-9	.	.	CASSFGVAELFF	TGTGCCAGCAGCTTTGGTGTCGCAGAACTGTTTTTT
TRBJ2-7	TRBV25-1	.	TRBD1	CASTRDSYEQYF	TGTGCCAGCACCCGGGACAGCTACGAGCAGTACTTC
TRBJ2-5	TRBV11-3	.	TRBD2	CASSPGTSGLYPVQETQYF	TGTGCCAGCAGCCCCGGGACTAGCGGGCTGTACCCGGTCCAAGAGACCCAGTACTTC
TRBJ2-7	TRBV6-1	.	TRBD1	CASRSGQLYEQYF	TGTGCCAGCAGGTCGGGACAGCTCTACGAGCAGTACTTC
TRBJ1-5	TRBV19	.	.	CATWGGYSNQPQHF	TGTGCCACCTGGGGGGGTTATAGCAATCAGCCCCAGCATTTT
TRBJ2-1	TRBV6-5	.	.	CASSYALGGNEQFF	TGTGCCAGCAGTTACGCCCTGGGAGGCAATGAGCAGTTCTTC
TRBJ1-1	TRBV11-2	few	.	CASSGRFGAEAFF	TGTGCCAGCAGCGGCCGGTTCGGGGCTGAAGCTTTCTTT
TRBJ1-6	TRBV5-1	.	.	CASSDYAGGSPLHF	TGCGCCAGCAGCGATTACGCGGGGGGATCACCCCTCCACTTT
TRBJ1-6	TRBV5-4	few	TRBD1	CASSSGQGAVGSPLHF	TGTGCCAGCAGCTCGGGACAGGGGGCAGTTGGGTCACCCCTCCACTTT
TRBJ2-1	TRBV27	.	.	CASSPLGPYNEQFF	TGTGCCAGCAGTCCGCTTGGCCCCTACAATGAGCAGTTCTTC
TRBJ1-1	TRBV6-5	.	.	CASSYSGGGRTEAFF	TGTGCCAGCAGTTACTCGGGGGGTGGTCGCACTGAAGCTTTCTTT
TRBJ2-7	TRBV30	.	.	CAGSTRFSYEQYF	TGTGCCGGAAGCACGCGGTTCTCCTACGAGCAGTACTTC
TRBJ2-6	TRBV30	few	TRBD1	CAWNRDRGLGLSGANVLTF	TGTGCCTGGAACCGGGACAGAGGCTTAGGTTTGTCTGGGGCCAACGTCCTGACTTTC
TRBJ2-7	TRBV9	.	.	CASGRGGYEQYF	TGTGCCAGCGGGCGGGGAGGCTACGAGCAGTACTTC
TRBJ2-3	TRBV5-5	.	.	CASPAGGADTQYF	TGTGCCAGCCCCGCCGGGGGAGCTGATACGCAGTATTTT
TRBJ1-1	TRBV30	.	.	CAWSRGRENTEAFF	TGTGCCTGGAGCAGGGGCCGGGAGAACACTGAAGCTTTCTTT
TRBJ2-1	TRBV27	once	.	CASSTTVSSYNEQFF	TGTGCCAGCAGTACGACAGTCAGCTCCTACAATGAGCAGTTCTTC
TRBJ1-1	TRBV27	.	.	CASSLGGMGTEAFF	TGTGCCAGCAGTTTGGGGGGTATGGGCACTGAAGCTTTCTTT
TRBJ2-5	TRBV10-2	.	TRBD1	CASRGTGGAGTQYF	TGCGCCAGCAGGGGGACAGGGGGCGCCGGGACCCAGTACTTC
TRBJ2-2	TRBV11-3	.	.	CASSFGPSKTNTGELFF	TGTGCCAGCAGCTTCGGGCCTAGCAAAACGAACACCGGGGAGCTGTTTTTT
TRBJ1-1	TRBV6-5	.	.	CASSVGGYTEAFF	TGTGCCAGCTCCGTTGGGGGGTACACTGAAGCTTTCTTT
TRBJ1-6	TRBV5-4	.	.	CASSLDRVNSPLHF	TGTGCCAGCAGCTTGGACAGGGTAAATTCACCCCTCCACTTT
TRBJ1-2	TRBV5-4	.	.	CASSLVRFSGYTF	TGTGCCAGCAGCTTGGTGCGTTTTTCTGGCTACACCTTC
TRBJ2-7	TRBV28	.	TRBD1	CASSSGQGVGEQYF	TGTGCCAGCAGTTCTGGACAGGGGGTTGGGGAGCAGTACTTC
TRBJ1-2	TRBV5-5	few	.	CASSPQGWNYGYTF	TGTGCCAGCAGCCCCCAGGGGTGGAACTATGGCTACACCTTC